One sample yielded the 16 T cell receptor beta chains listed below, sequenced in a study of blood T cells in healthy people across ages. Next came a second PCR, run for about 6 to 12 cycles, which used a sample-barcoded 5' primer along with a J-beta primer mix. TCRdb passed the 5' RACE reads through MiXCR, listing each CDR3 protein once. The profile shows about 1,500,000 distinct CDR3 sequences, over 25% of them singletons. The specimen was blood. The origin of the receptors is a woman younger than 45 in good health.

The gene calls are TRBV7-9 and TRBJ2-7; 7 bases agree with TRBD2. CDR3 length: 16 residues. Germline-derived CDR1 and CDR2 are SEHNR and FQNEAQ (reference sequence). Unmatched junction bases numbered 15, after V lost 7 bases and J lost 3 bases. This chain's CDR3 is CASTLIGSGNIYEQYF. CDR3 sequence (DNA): TGTGCCAGCACCCTCATAGGGAGCGGGAATATCTACGAGCAGTACTTC.

J is TRBJ2-5 and V is TRBV4-3, with D hard to call. V lost 1 base to trimming and J lost 4 bases, with 10 bases between them. The CDR3 has 14 amino acids. Per germline, CDR1 LGHNA and CDR2 YSLEER. The CDR3 loop is CASSQVVSVETQYF. As DNA, the CDR3 is TGCGCCAGCAGCCAAGTAGTTTCAGTAGAGACCCAGTACTTC.

This clonotype was observed at least ten times. V is TRBV28 and J is TRBJ2-7; D not resolved. Germline lookup yields CDR1 MDHEN and CDR2 SYDVKM. The CDR3 length is 12 residues. The V end lost 8 bases, the J end lost 1 base, and 9 bases lay between the germline ends. CDR3 DNA: TGTGCCAGCCAGACAAGATCCTACGAGCAGTACTTC. It is translated as CASQTRSYEQYF.

This clonotype has more than one count but fewer than ten. The CDR3 region has the DNA TGTGCCAGCAGTGAAGAAACTAGCGGGAGCGGTAATGAGCAGTTCTTC. Translation gives CASSEETSGSGNEQFF. The chain carries TRBV2 and TRBJ2-1; 11 bases match TRBD2. This CDR3 region has 16 residues. Germline V gene lookup returns CDR1 SNHLY and CDR2 FYNNEI. Losses at the gene ends were 1 base for V and 7 bases for J; bases not matched to a gene: 6.

This clonotype was seen only a few times. The chain carries TRBV12-3 or TRBV12-4 and TRBJ1-1; D uncertain. Trimming stripped 3 bases from V and 8 bases from J, with 13 bases between. The CDR3 has 13 amino acids. In nucleotides, the CDR3 is TGTGCCAGCAGTTTTCGAGATCGGGGAGAAGCTTTCTTT. Its protein product is CASSFRDRGEAFF.

This clonotype came up a few times. A much larger clone sits a single nucleotide away, making a read error possible. The chain carries TRBV6-5 and TRBJ1-2; 8 nucleotides align to TRBD1. This CDR3 contains 16 residues. Germline CDR1 is MNHEY and CDR2 is SVGAGI. DNA for the CDR3: TGTGCCAGCAGTTCCCACAAGACAGGGGCGAGGGATGGCTGCACCTTC. This sequence encodes CASSSHKTGARDGCTF.

This clonotype was found many times. This sequence joins TRBV4-1 and TRBJ2-5; a weak D match, TRBD2 (5 bases). The CDR3 is made up of 14 amino acids. V shed 4 bases and J shed 8 bases, with 17 bases lying between them. Germline V gene data show CDR1 as MGHRA and CDR2 as YSYEKL. In DNA form, the CDR3 reads TGCGCCAGCAGCCCCCCGGCTAGCCCAGGCACCCAGTACTTC. This gives the protein CASSPPASPGTQYF.

The V and J genes are TRBV19 and TRBJ2-7; possible D gene TRBD2, 6 bases. Germline V lookup: CDR1 LNHDA, CDR2 SQIVND (reference sequence). V dropped 6 bases and J dropped 3 bases, with 15 bases sitting between them. The CDR3 length is 14 residues. In nucleotides, the CDR3 is TGTGCCAGTAGCCGGGCTGCCGGGAGCTACGAGCAGTACTTC. This codes for CASSRAAGSYEQYF.

This clonotype has only a few counts. This chain uses TRBV9 with TRBJ2-7, with D possibly TRBD2 on 6 matching bases. Germline CDR1 and CDR2: SGDLS and YYNGEE. This CDR3 is 15 amino acids long. V lost 3 bases and J lost 3, with 16 bases in between. CDR3 DNA: TGTGCCAGCAGCGCTGTTTCGGGGGAAGGCTACGAGCAGTACTTC. Its translation: CASSAVSGEGYEQYF.

This clonotype was seen many times. The chain uses TRBV6-6 and TRBJ2-5, with D tentatively TRBD1 (5 bases). The J call may be faulty, since TRBJ2-7 better matches the DNA end. Looked up from germline, CDR1 is MNHNY and CDR2 is SVGAGI (reference sequence). The CDR3 loop spans 13 amino acids. The CDR3 DNA reads as TGTGCCAGCAGTTACAACAGGAGAGTCGAGCAGTACTTC. It specifies CASSYNRRVEQYF.

The chain recombines TRBV5-5 with TRBJ1-2; perhaps TRBD1 as D (6 bases). Germline-derived CDR1 and CDR2 are SGHKS and YYEKEE (reference sequence). CDR3 size: 15 residues. V was trimmed by 0 bases and J by 2 bases, leaving 11 bases between them. The CDR3 nucleotides read TGTGCCAGCAGCTTGGCCGGGACAAAAAACTATGGCTACACCTTC. Protein product: CASSLAGTKNYGYTF.

CDR3 sequence reads: CASSRGLAGGGVFF. The DNA for the CDR3 is TGTGCCAGCAGCCGCGGGCTAGCGGGAGGAGGTGTGTTCTTC. The gene calls are TRBV9 and TRBJ2-1; 11 nucleotides line up with TRBD2. The ends lost 4 bases at V and 15 bases at J; junction bases unmatched: 12. The CDR3 has 14 amino acids. Germline-derived CDR1 and CDR2 are SGDLS and YYNGEE.

The table lists this clonotype with many counts. The chain is built from TRBV7-2 and TRBJ2-1; D may be TRBD2 (6 bases). The CDR3 length is 16 residues. Germline CDR1 and CDR2: SGHTA and FQGNSA. V was shortened by 0 bases and J by 1 base, with 10 bases between the two germline ends. In DNA form, the CDR3 reads TGTGCCAGCAGCTTAGCGGGCGGGGTGTCCTACAATGAGCAGTTCTTC. This gives the protein CASSLAGGVSYNEQFF.

This clonotype came up once. An end of the junction differs from the germline gene, which may be a read error. The genes are TRBV12-3 or TRBV12-4 and TRBJ2-7; D call uncertain. There are 16 residues in the CDR3. The CDR3 is CASSPVPSFYSYEQDF. The CDR3 nucleotides are TGTGCCAGCAGCCCCGTTCCCAGTTTTTACTCCTACGAGCAGGACTTC.

As for this clonotype: A junction boundary mismatches the germline segment, possibly from a read error. The rearrangement joins TRBV5-1 to TRBJ2-1, with TRBD2 as a possible D gene (6 bases). The CDR3 is 16 amino acids. Germline V gives CDR1 SGHRS, CDR2 YFSETQ. CDR3 nucleotide sequence: TGCGCCGGCAGCTTGGGAAGGGACTCATTCAACAATGAGCAGTTCTTC. It specifies CAGSLGRDSFNNEQFF.

This clonotype was counted at least ten times. The chain joins TRBV29-1 to TRBJ2-1; 8 bases fit TRBD2. The CDR3 covers 16 residues. V was pared by 4 bases and J by 1 base, with 9 bases of the junction left unmatched. Germline CDR1 is SQVTM and CDR2 is ANQGSEA. CDR3 nucleotide sequence: TGCAGCGTTGTACGGGGGGGAGGCCCATCCTACAATGAGCAGTTCTTC. Its protein product is CSVVRGGGPSYNEQFF.